A single sample is the source of the 21 T cell receptor beta chains below, sequenced in a study of Ad26.COV2.S vaccination and SARS-CoV-2 variants. The treatment here: about 20 received Ad26.COV2.S at low or high dose, single or two shots; about 5 received placebo; per-sample allocation not given. Day 63 after the first injection of vaccine or placebo was the sampling time. Method: immunoSEQ multiplex PCR; TCRdb's copy keeps in-frame clones and lacks some. The sample shows more than 300,000 clones, approximately 86% of them seen only once. The sample in question was peripheral blood, obtained in a trial of Ad26.COV2.S vaccine versus placebo. The receptors shown here come from a person aged 18-65 years who received the Ad26.COV2.S COVID-19 vaccine or a placebo.

A single count supports this clone. The chain joins TRBV7-8 to TRBJ2-5; 9 bases are shared with TRBD2. Germline-derived CDR1 and CDR2 are SGHVS and FQNEAQ. CDR3 length: 16 amino acids. Trimming cost V 4 bases and J 5 bases; bases outside gene matches: 11. The CDR3: CASSSPGRGGLETQYF. The CDR3 DNA reads TGTGCCAGCAGCTCCCCCGGGCGGGGGGGCCTGGAGACCCAGTACTTC.

This clone showed up just a few times. V and J are TRBV6-5 and TRBJ1-5; 9 nucleotides align to TRBD1. CDR3 length: 15 amino acids. Germline lookup yields CDR1 MNHEY and CDR2 SVGAGI. The trim removed 4 bases at V and 3 bases at J, leaving 4 bases unmatched. CDR3 amino acids: CASSLDRGDNQPQHF. The CDR3 DNA reads TGTGCCAGCAGTTTAGACAGGGGGGACAATCAGCCCCAGCATTTT.

This clone was seen a handful of times. CDR3: CASSPIPGATSYEQYF. Here the CDR3 DNA reads TGTGCCAGCTCACCAATACCCGGTGCGACCTCCTACGAGCAGTACTTC. V gene TRBV18 combines with J gene TRBJ2-7, with unresolved D. Germline V lookup: CDR1 KGHSH, CDR2 LQKENI. This CDR3 has 16 amino acids. With 2 bases removed from V and 0 bases from J, the gap between germline ends came to 14 bases.

The rearrangement links TRBV5-8 to TRBJ1-2; D is possibly TRBD1 (5 bases). The CDR3 has 13 amino acids. Trimming took off 0 bases at V and 8 bases at J, with 11 bases between the two ends. Germline V gives CDR1 SGHTS, CDR2 YDEGEE. This chain's CDR3 is CASSLVGVRGYTF. In DNA form, the CDR3 reads TGTGCCAGCAGCTTGGTGGGGGTCCGGGGCTACACCTTC.

The chain carries TRBV29-1 and TRBJ2-7; TRBD1 agrees at 7 bases. The ends lost 4 bases at V and 0 bases at J; junction bases unmatched: 3. This CDR3 region has 13 residues. Germline V gene data show CDR1 as SQVTM and CDR2 as ANQGSEA. Written as DNA, the CDR3 is TGCAGCGTTGGACAGGGAAACTCCTACGAGCAGTACTTC. It yields the protein CSVGQGNSYEQYF.

The genes are TRBV6-5 and TRBJ1-1; 7 bases are shared with TRBD1. The J segment lost 4 bases and the V segment lost 6 bases, leaving 8 bases of the junction unmatched. The germline CDR1 and CDR2 sequences are MNHEY and SVGAGI. The CDR3 totals 14 residues. CDR3 nucleotides: TGTGCCAGCAGGGCGGACAGGCTCGGCACTGAAGCTTTCTTT. This codes for CASRADRLGTEAFF.

V gene TRBV7-9 combines with J gene TRBJ1-6; D perhaps matches TRBD1 (5 bases). Deletions cut 8 bases from V and 6 bases from J, with 11 bases between. The CDR3 is 13 amino acids. The germline gives CDR1 SEHNR, CDR2 FQNEAQ (reference sequence). DNA for the CDR3: TGTGCCAGCGACCGGGACCCTAATTCACCCCTCCACTTT. Its translation: CASDRDPNSPLHF.

V usage is TRBV5-4 and J usage is TRBJ1-2; D may be TRBD1 (6 bases). The V end was cut by 4 bases, the J end by 5 bases, with 12 bases between. Germline assignment: CDR1 SGHNT and CDR2 YYREEE (reference sequence). The CDR3 runs 13 residues. CDR3 loop: CASSGGQRYGYTF. For the CDR3, the DNA is TGTGCCAGCAGCGGCGGACAGAGGTATGGCTACACCTTC.

This clone was recorded only once. The chain links TRBV2 to TRBJ2-5; unclear D gene. Germline V gene lookup returns CDR1 SNHLY and CDR2 FYNNEI. Trimming stripped 3 bases from V and 2 bases from J, with 4 bases between. The CDR3 extends over 12 amino acids. In DNA, the CDR3 is TGTGCCAGCAGTGAGAATCAAGAGACCCAGTACTTC. Translation gives CASSENQETQYF.

The chain combines TRBV3-1 (or the pseudogene TRBV3-2) with TRBJ2-7; 11 bases map to TRBD2. Germline CDR1 is LGHDT and CDR2 is YNNKEL (reference sequence). The J segment lost 9 bases and the V segment lost 0 bases, leaving 7 bases of the junction unmatched. The CDR3 covers 15 residues. The CDR3 loop is CASSQESLAGARQYF. Here the CDR3 DNA reads TGTGCCAGCAGCCAAGAGTCACTAGCGGGGGCCAGGCAGTACTTC.

The chain joins TRBV2 to TRBJ2-5; no reliable D call. CDR1 SNHLY and CDR2 FYNNEI come from the germline V gene. This CDR3 is built from 12 residues. With 6 bases removed from V and 2 bases from J, the gap between germline ends came to 7 bases. CDR3 region: CASSVRQETQYF. Here the CDR3 DNA reads TGTGCCAGCAGCGTTAGGCAAGAGACCCAGTACTTC.

The J gene is TRBJ2-7, the V gene TRBV9; 10 bases fit TRBD2. V was pared by 2 bases and J by 10 bases, with 6 bases of the junction left unmatched. Germline loops: CDR1 SGDLS, CDR2 YYNGEE. The CDR3 covers 13 residues. CDR3 in amino acids: CASSVGTSEYQYF. The CDR3 DNA reads as TGTGCCAGCAGCGTGGGGACTAGCGAGTACCAGTACTTC.

The V and J genes are TRBV7-9 and TRBJ1-2; 8 nucleotides align to TRBD1. Looked up from germline, CDR1 is SEHNR and CDR2 is FQNEAQ (reference sequence). CDR3 length: 13 amino acids. J was trimmed by 4 bases and V by 7 bases; bases with no gene match: 5. CDR3 in DNA: TGTGCCAGCACGTGGACAGGGACCTATGGCTACACCTTC. It codes for CASTWTGTYGYTF.

The genes are TRBV6-1 and TRBJ1-2; no firm D call. This CDR3 has 16 residues. V was cut by 3 bases and J by 0 bases, with 14 bases left in between. The germline V gene has CDR1 MNHNS and CDR2 SASEGT. CDR3 in amino acids: CASSEARLGTNYGYTF. CDR3 nucleotide sequence: TGTGCCAGCAGTGAGGCGAGGCTGGGTACTAACTATGGCTACACCTTC.

The CDR3 DNA is TGTGCCAGCAGCTTCTCGGGGTGGGCTGAAGCTTTCTTT. Its translation: CASSFSGWAEAFF. The V gene is TRBV11-2, the J gene TRBJ1-1; D gene uncertain. Germline values: CDR1 SGHAT, CDR2 FQNNGV. The germline V and J ends were trimmed by 3 bases and 6 bases, with 11 bases remaining between them. The CDR3 contains 13 residues.

The chain links TRBV13 to TRBJ2-7, with 7 bases aligning to TRBD2. CDR3 size: 15 residues. Trimming removed 5 bases from V and 4 bases from J; junction bases left unmatched: 11. The germline CDR1 and CDR2 sequences are PRHDT and FYEKMQ (reference sequence). The CDR3 sequence: CASSLAAEGRYEQYF. In nucleotides, the CDR3 is TGTGCCAGCAGCCTAGCGGCCGAGGGGCGGTACGAGCAGTACTTC.

This sequence joins TRBV5-1 and TRBJ2-6; D is unresolved. V was clipped by 5 bases and J by 0 bases, with 12 bases between them. CDR1 is SGHRS, CDR2 YFSETQ, per germline. The CDR3 sequence is 16 residues long. The CDR3 DNA sequence: TGCGCCAGCAGTTATTACAGCGACTCTGGGGCCAACGTCCTGACTTTC. It specifies CASSYYSDSGANVLTF.

V is TRBV18 and J is TRBJ2-7; D might be TRBD1 (5 bases). This CDR3 is built from 14 residues. The V and J ends lost 2 bases and 3 bases respectively, with 11 bases between them. Germline lookup yields CDR1 KGHSH and CDR2 LQKENI. CDR3 protein: CASSPFADNYEQYF. CDR3 sequence (DNA): TGTGCCAGCTCACCATTTGCGGACAACTACGAGCAGTACTTC.

J is TRBJ2-6 and V is TRBV19; a weak D match, TRBD2 (6 bases). The CDR3 is 16 amino acids. Trimming shortened V by 6 bases and J by 0 bases, and 12 bases separated the two germline ends. Germline CDR1 is LNHDA and CDR2 is SQIVND (reference sequence). Written as DNA, the CDR3 is TGTGCCAGTAGACCCCGGGGGTCCTCTGGGGCCAACGTCCTGACTTTC. Its translation: CASRPRGSSGANVLTF.

The count of this clone is one. The V gene is TRBV6-5, the J gene TRBJ1-1, with D hard to call. The germline V gene has CDR1 MNHEY and CDR2 SVGAGI. This CDR3 has 15 residues. Trimming took off 8 bases at V and 1 base at J, with 17 bases between the two ends. The chain's CDR3 is CASGPNRASNTEAFF. CDR3 bases: TGTGCCAGCGGCCCAAACAGAGCATCGAACACTGAAGCTTTCTTT.

J is TRBJ2-3 and V is TRBV5-4, with TRBD2 identical over 12 bases. The length of the CDR3 is 18 residues. Looked up from germline, CDR1 is SGHNT and CDR2 is YYREEE (reference sequence). V lost 4 bases to trimming and J lost 5 bases; unmatched junction nucleotides: 14. CDR3 sequence (DNA): TGTGCCAGCAGCCTTAGGCTAGCGGGGGGGAATAGGGTAGATACGCAGTATTTT. Translating it yields CASSLRLAGGNRVDTQYF.